This TCR beta chain was captured in a study of blood T cell repertoires in COVID-19. About the study: Material from acute and convalescent COVID-19 was sourced from the United States, Italy and Spain. In each case, the material was cDNA or gDNA derived from T cells, B-cell-depleted T cells, or PBMCs.

Only in-frame clones appear in the TCRdb table, and some are missing; sequencing was by immunoSEQ multiplex PCR. The sample contains about 150,000 clones, roughly 87% of which appear only once. V gave up 0 bases and J gave up 4 bases, with 10 bases separating them. The CDR3 runs 15 residues. Per the germline V gene, CDR1 is MNHNY and CDR2 is SVGAGI (reference sequence). Participants spanned ages about 18 to 100 years and resided in 20 to 30 US areas. The receptor was derived from a woman aged 40 to 49 who had been exposed to COVID-19. This chain connects TRBV6-6 to TRBJ1-3; D is ambiguous. The specimen sequenced was PBMCs or T cells enriched from blood (not recorded which). CDR3 residues: CASSYSEASGNTIYF. For the CDR3, the DNA is TGTGCCAGCAGTTACTCGGAGGCTTCAGGAAACACCATATATTTT.